Listed here are 21 T cell receptor beta chains from one sample, sequenced in a study of shared clonotypes between healthy human individuals. Assay: immunoSEQ multiplex PCR; the TCRdb copy retains only in-frame clones and omits some. Here the sample spans over a million clones, more than 95% being singletons. Sequenced sample: naive CD4+ T cells sorted from blood. Subset specified: CD45RA+ positively selected. The receptors originated from a man younger than 45 in good health.

The rearrangement links TRBV27 to TRBJ1-5, with 7 bases aligning to TRBD1. CDR1 is MNHEY, CDR2 SMNVEV, per germline (reference sequence). J gave up 0 bases and V 3 bases, and 8 bases lay outside the gene matches. This CDR3 region has 17 residues. CDR3 region: CASSFYRDSNSNQPQHF. CDR3 in DNA: TGTGCCAGCAGTTTCTATAGGGACAGTAATAGCAATCAGCCCCAGCATTTT.

J is TRBJ1-1 and V is TRBV9; D unclear. Germline V gives CDR1 SGDLS, CDR2 YYNGEE. The CDR3 spans 15 residues. Trimming pared 0 bases from V and 1 base from J, leaving 10 bases between. The CDR3 sequence: CASSVGPDENTEAFF. The DNA of the CDR3 is TGTGCCAGCAGCGTAGGCCCGGACGAGAACACTGAAGCTTTCTTT.

This rearrangement joins TRBV5-1 to TRBJ2-1, with a possible D match to TRBD2 (5 bases). Trimming shortened V by 4 bases and J by 6 bases, and 5 bases separated the two germline ends. The germline V gene encodes CDR1 SGHRS and CDR2 YFSETQ. The CDR3 consists of 11 residues. The CDR3 spells CASSAGNEQFF. The CDR3 nucleotides are TGCGCCAGCAGCGCGGGCAATGAGCAGTTCTTC.

The chain joins TRBV28 to TRBJ2-5; 7 nucleotides line up with TRBD1. The germline CDR1 and CDR2 sequences are MDHEN and SYDVKM. The junction had 20 bases not matched to a gene; V was cut back by 2 bases and J by 5 bases. The CDR3 has 19 amino acids. CDR3 residues: CASSLLILDWTGNGETQYF. In DNA, the CDR3 is TGTGCCAGCAGTTTACTAATTCTGGATTGGACAGGAAATGGGGAGACCCAGTACTTC. Together with reference TRBV28 and TRBJ2-5, the CDR3 gives the full variable domain: DVKVTQSSRYLVKRTGEKVFLECVQDMDHENMFWYRQDPGLGLRLIYFSYDVKMKEKGDIPEGYSVSREKKERFSLILESASTNQTSMYLCASSLLILDWTGNGETQYFGPGTRLLVL.

The chain links TRBV4-1 to TRBJ1-4; 9 positions match TRBD1. From germline, CDR1 is MGHRA and CDR2 YSYEKL. J lost 8 bases, V lost 3 bases, and 4 bases had no gene match. The length of the CDR3 is 14 residues. The CDR3 loop is CASSQTGGDEKLFF. CDR3 sequence (DNA): TGCGCCAGCAGCCAGACAGGGGGGGACGAAAAACTGTTTTTT.

This clone is a singleton in its sample. The chain links TRBV12-5 to TRBJ1-2, with D possibly matching TRBD1 (6 bases). Germline assignment: CDR1 LGHNT and CDR2 FRNRAP. This CDR3 has 18 amino acids. V shed 7 bases and J shed 2 bases, with 26 bases lying between them. For the CDR3, the DNA is TGTGCTAGTGCCTCCACAGGGCTCAGCTTCCACGTCAACTATGGCTACACCTTC. Its protein is CASASTGLSFHVNYGYTF.

The chain has TRBV6-5 and TRBJ2-2; 7 bases align to TRBD1. CDR1 MNHEY and CDR2 SVGAGI come from the germline V gene. With V trimmed by 8 bases and J by 2 bases, 8 bases remained unmatched. The CDR3 consists of 15 residues. The CDR3 reads CASARTGRNTGELFF. The CDR3 DNA follows: TGTGCCAGCGCCCGGACAGGACGAAACACCGGGGAGCTGTTTTTT.

This clone appeared once. The chain has TRBV7-9 and TRBJ2-3; 13 bases are a match to TRBD2. The junction had 9 bases not matched to a gene; V was cut back by 5 bases and J by 1 base. The CDR3 is 18 residues long. The V gene's germline CDR1 is SEHNR and CDR2 FQNEAQ (reference sequence). Here the CDR3 reads CASSPGTSGTWGTDTQYF. The CDR3 DNA reads TGTGCCAGCAGCCCCGGGACTAGCGGGACCTGGGGCACAGATACGCAGTATTTT.

V is TRBV19 and J is TRBJ2-1; TRBD2 aligns across 10 bases. CDR1 and CDR2 (germline): LNHDA, SQIVND (reference sequence). The V gene end was trimmed by 0 bases and the J gene end by 4 bases; junction bases not matched to a gene: 0. The CDR3 spans 15 residues. The CDR3, as DNA: TGTGCCAGTAGTATAGAACTAGCGGGGTACAATGAGCAGTTCTTC. The encoded protein is CASSIELAGYNEQFF.

The V and J genes are TRBV10-2 and TRBJ1-4; TRBD1 might be the D (6 bases). From germline, CDR1 is WSHSY and CDR2 SAAADI. Trimming pared 7 bases from V and 10 bases from J, leaving 13 bases between. This CDR3 has 12 residues. CDR3 region: CASKLGGGKLFF. DNA of the CDR3: TGCGCCAGCAAATTAGGGGGGGGAAAACTGTTTTTT.

The gene calls are TRBV4-3 and TRBJ2-1, with a possible D match to TRBD2 (6 bases). V shed 0 bases and J shed 9 bases, with 9 bases lying between them. The germline gives CDR1 LGHNA, CDR2 YSLEER. This CDR3 contains 13 residues. The CDR3 region has the DNA TGCGCCAGCAGCCAAGAGTCGGGACTTGAGCAGTTCTTC. Protein: CASSQESGLEQFF.

This clone is a singleton in its sample. V and J are TRBV15 and TRBJ2-6; D is possibly TRBD2 (5 bases). V was clipped by 0 bases and J by 2 bases, with 5 bases between them. The CDR3 length is 15 residues. The germline gives CDR1 LNHNV, CDR2 YYDKDF (reference sequence). CDR3 DNA: TGTGCCACCAGCAGAGAGCGGGCTGGGGCCAACGTCCTGACTTTC. Translated, it gives CATSRERAGANVLTF.

Only one count was recorded for this clone. The V and J genes are TRBV5-1 and TRBJ2-3; 12 nucleotides line up with TRBD2. With V trimmed by 1 base and J by 5 bases, 5 bases remained unmatched. Per germline, CDR1 SGHRS and CDR2 YFSETQ. There are 16 residues in the CDR3. The DNA of the CDR3 is TGCGCCAGCAGCTTGCCGACTAGCGGGAGCCAAGATACGCAGTATTTT. It is translated as CASSLPTSGSQDTQYF.

The gene calls are TRBV5-1 and TRBJ2-7, with a weak D call TRBD2 (6 bases). Per the germline V gene, CDR1 is SGHRS and CDR2 is YFSETQ. Trimming shortened V by 1 base and J by 0 bases, and 11 bases separated the two germline ends. CDR3 length: 15 residues. DNA for the CDR3: TGCGCCAGCAGCTTGAGGGTGGGAGGCTCCTACGAGCAGTACTTC. It is translated as CASSLRVGGSYEQYF.

This sequence joins TRBV10-3 and TRBJ2-2; 7 bases line up with TRBD2. Losses at the gene ends were 7 bases for V and 4 bases for J; bases not matched to a gene: 6. Germline V gives CDR1 ENHRY, CDR2 SYGVKD. The CDR3 is 14 residues long. CDR3 bases: TGTGCCATCAAACCGGGACTAATCACCGGGGAGCTGTTTTTT. Amino acids: CAIKPGLITGELFF.

The chain has TRBV13 and TRBJ1-3; D is unclear. Germline V lookup: CDR1 PRHDT, CDR2 FYEKMQ (reference sequence). Trimming stripped 1 base from V and 5 bases from J, with 15 bases between. This CDR3 spans 16 amino acids. The CDR3 here is CASSLDSGSFRNTIYF. As DNA, the CDR3 is TGTGCCAGCAGCTTAGATTCGGGAAGTTTTAGAAACACCATATATTTT.

This chain links TRBV29-1 with TRBJ2-2; D uncertain. Germline lookup yields CDR1 SQVTM and CDR2 ANQGSEA. Trimming cost V 4 bases and J 0 bases, with 6 bases left between them. The CDR3 consists of 13 residues. This CDR3 is CSVVGANTGELFF. The CDR3 bases are TGCAGCGTTGTTGGGGCGAACACCGGGGAGCTGTTTTTT.

CDR3 amino acids: CAISDRGLGNQPQHF. In DNA form, the CDR3 reads TGTGCCATCAGTGATAGGGGGCTAGGCAATCAGCCCCAGCATTTT. The chain links TRBV10-3 to TRBJ1-5; 7 bases are a match to TRBD1. Germline CDR1 reads ENHRY; CDR2 reads SYGVKD. The CDR3 covers 15 residues. Trimming took 3 bases from V and 2 from J; bases not matched to a gene: 4.

The rearrangement links TRBV29-1 to TRBJ2-6; D unresolved. Between the trimmed V and J ends, which lost 4 bases and 3 bases, there was a span of 13 bases. Per the germline V gene, CDR1 is SQVTM and CDR2 is ANQGSEA. The CDR3 extends over 15 amino acids. The chain's CDR3 is CSVVSGSLGANVLTF. The DNA for the CDR3 is TGCAGCGTTGTCTCAGGTAGTCTTGGGGCCAACGTCCTGACTTTC.

V and J are TRBV28 and TRBJ1-1, with 7 bases matching TRBD1. The CDR3 is 16 residues long. J gave up 2 bases and V 4 bases, and 10 bases lay outside the gene matches. From germline, CDR1 is MDHEN and CDR2 SYDVKM. The CDR3 sequence is CASSSRDSGLNTEAFF. DNA for the CDR3: TGTGCCAGCAGTTCCCGGGACAGCGGATTAAACACTGAAGCTTTCTTT. Variable domain in full (rest from reference TRBV28 and TRBJ1-1): DVKVTQSSRYLVKRTGEKVFLECVQDMDHENMFWYRQDPGLGLRLIYFSYDVKMKEKGDIPEGYSVSREKKERFSLILESASTNQTSMYLCASSSRDSGLNTEAFFGQGTRLTVV.

Notes on this clone: At one end, the junction sequence differs from germline, possibly due to a read error. This chain links TRBV6-6 with TRBJ2-2; D not certain. The V gene's germline CDR1 is MNHNY and CDR2 SVGAGI (reference sequence). The CDR3 runs 14 residues. CDR3 sequence (DNA): TGTGCCGGCAGTTACTTTGCTCGTGCCGGGGAGCTGTTTTTT. Amino acid sequence: CAGSYFARAGELFF.